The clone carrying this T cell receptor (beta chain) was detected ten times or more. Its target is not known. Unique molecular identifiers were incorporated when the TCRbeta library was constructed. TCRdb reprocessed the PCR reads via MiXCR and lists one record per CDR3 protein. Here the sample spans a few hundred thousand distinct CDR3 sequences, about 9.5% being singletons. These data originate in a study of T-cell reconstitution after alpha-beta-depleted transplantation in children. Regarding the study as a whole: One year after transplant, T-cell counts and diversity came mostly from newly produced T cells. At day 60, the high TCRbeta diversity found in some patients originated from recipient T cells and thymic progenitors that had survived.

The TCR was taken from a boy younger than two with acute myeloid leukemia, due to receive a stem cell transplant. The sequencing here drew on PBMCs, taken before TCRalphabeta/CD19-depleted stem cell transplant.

The CDR3 DNA reads TGTGCCAGCATCAAATGGCTTAGCGGGAGGGACTACAATGAGCAGTTCTTC. As protein: CASIKWLSGRDYNEQFF. The chain uses TRBV12-3 or TRBV12-4 and TRBJ2-1; 11 bases line up with TRBD2. This CDR3 is built from 17 residues. J gave up 3 bases and V 7 bases, and 11 bases lay outside the gene matches.